This T cell receptor (beta chain) was sequenced during a study of human T cells and chemical hapten exposure. Study-wide background: The sensitizer, 2% DPC, was used on 2 cm by 2 cm of upper inner arm skin. Patients additionally received therapeutic doses of diphenylcyclopropenone on the scalp once a week, and this continued throughout the approximately 25-week study.

Overall study findings and caveats: With alopecia, donors may have immune responses unlike healthy people's.

The table lists this clonotype with many counts. Its antigen is still unknown. Unique molecular identifiers were linked by the library to individual cDNA molecules. TCRdb passed the RACE reads through MiXCR, listing each CDR3 protein once. The repertoire holds tens of thousands of distinct CDR3 sequences, with about 10% as singletons. V gave up 3 bases and J gave up 7 bases, with 10 bases separating them. The germline V gene encodes CDR1 MNHEY and CDR2 SMNVEV (reference sequence). The CDR3 length is 13 residues. Sample time point: patch test 1, 2 weeks after DPC sensitization. As for treatment: therapeutic diphenylcyclopropenone sensitization with weekly scalp DPC.

The sequence derives from a middle-aged man with alopecia areata. Some clones in this sample may be carry-over from other donors' samples. Sample: whole blood, taken in connection with sensitization to the hapten diphenylcyclopropenone (DPC). The genes are TRBV27 and TRBJ1-5; D unclear. CDR3 sequence (DNA): TGTGCCAGCAGTTTTTGGAGTGGCCAGCCCCAGCATTTT. Translation gives CASSFWSGQPQHF.